This T cell receptor beta chain was observed in a study of memory CD4+ T cells and cytomegalovirus serostatus. The sort gate was single viable CD3+CD4+CD8-CD45RO+ cells for memory CD4+ T cells. Looked up from germline, CDR1 is SGHAT and CDR2 is FQNNGV. The CDR3 is 13 amino acids. Trimming pared 3 bases from V and 7 bases from J, leaving 13 bases between. Profiling relied on immunoSEQ multiplex PCR, and the TCRdb table lists in-frame clones only, not all of them. The data hold approximately 50,000 clones, with approximately 78% observed a single time. The count of this clone is one. Sequenced sample: memory CD4+ T cells from blood. The chain carries TRBV11-2 and TRBJ2-7; TRBD2 might be the D (5 bases). The TCR originated in an adult in good health and CMV-seronegative. The CDR3 bases are TGTGCCAGCAGCTTCCGAGATAGCGCGGAGCAGTACTTC. Its protein product is CASSFRDSAEQYF.